The entry that follows covers one TCR beta chain sequence. The antigen is not known. This CDR3 has 15 amino acids. J gave up 9 bases and V 6 bases, and 15 bases lay outside the gene matches. This sample is part of a study of response to subunit inactivated influenza vaccine. Whole-study results and caveats: It was suggested by the authors that few new T cells are recruited by each seasonal influenza vaccination.

TCRdb recomputed calls from the RT-PCR reads with MiXCR, one row per CDR3 protein. The sample holds about 540,000 distinct CDR3 sequences, under 30% seen once. A further study also used this sample, focusing on T cells expressing NK-cell markers. From that second work: Libraries used 5'RACE template switching adding universal primer site and UMIs. With an anti-gamma-delta TCR antibody, sorting in several experiments was kept to alpha-beta TCR T cells. The share of CD8+ T cells held by dominant NKG2C+ clonotypes was about 1.0-7.5% in several donors. Researchers report these clonotypes also headed the CD3+CD56-NKG2C+ fraction in several donors.

The clonotype comes from a man aged 50-60 years who received an inactivated influenza vaccine. Source: CD4+ T cells sorted from PBMCs, taken roughly 12 days after vaccination. The gene calls are TRBV12-3 or TRBV12-4 and TRBJ2-5; TRBD2 agrees at 8 bases. The CDR3 spells CASRFGGGLFEPQYF. In nucleotides, the CDR3 is TGTGCCAGCAGATTTGGCGGGGGGCTCTTCGAGCCCCAGTACTTC.